The 10 T cell receptor beta chains given below trace back to one sample, sequenced in a study of shared clonotypes between healthy human individuals. TCRdb's table, derived via immunoSEQ multiplex PCR, lists solely in-frame clones and lacks some. The data contain 950,000 to 1,300,000 clones, around 76% of them seen just once; the ten biggest clones take up about 1.5%. Material: memory CD4+ T cells sorted from blood. The subset here: CD45RA-negative fraction. The receptors were gathered from a man younger than 30 in good health.

The chain employs TRBV7-2 and TRBJ1-1; D remains ambiguous. The CDR3 sequence is 14 residues long. V lost 5 bases and J 4 bases, leaving 14 bases between the germline ends. Germline CDR1 SGHTA, CDR2 FQGNSA. In DNA form, the CDR3 reads TGTGCCAGCAGCCCGCCGGGAGCTTTCACTGAAGCTTTCTTT. Its protein product is CASSPPGAFTEAFF.

V usage is TRBV7-2 and J usage is TRBJ1-5, with TRBD1 identical over 7 bases. V gave up 5 bases and J gave up 3 bases; unmatched junction bases: 7. CDR3 length: 15 residues. From germline, CDR1 is SGHTA and CDR2 FQGNSA. CDR3 amino acids: CASSPGGQPNQPQHF. The CDR3 DNA sequence: TGTGCCAGCAGCCCGGGGGGACAGCCCAATCAGCCCCAGCATTTT.

This chain uses TRBV5-1 with TRBJ2-3; D remains ambiguous. This CDR3 region has 11 residues. Trimming took off 5 bases at V and 6 bases at J, with 7 bases between the two ends. The germline CDR1 and CDR2 sequences are SGHRS and YFSETQ. The CDR3 DNA reads as TGCGCCAGCAGGGAATTTGATACGCAGTATTTT. It specifies CASREFDTQYF.

This chain joins TRBV2 and TRBJ2-1; unclear D gene. From germline, CDR1 is SNHLY and CDR2 FYNNEI. This CDR3 is built from 12 residues. The V end lost 4 bases, the J end lost 10 bases, and 11 bases lay between the germline ends. In nucleotides, the CDR3 is TGTGCCAGCAGTGGGCTCGCTTGGGAGCAGTTCTTC. Translated: CASSGLAWEQFF.

This sequence joins TRBV2 and TRBJ1-2; no clear D gene. Germline CDR1 reads SNHLY; CDR2 reads FYNNEI. This CDR3 has 12 residues. Trimming removed 6 bases at V and 5 bases at J, with 10 bases between. CDR3: CASRGNDYGYTF. In DNA, the CDR3 is TGTGCCAGCAGGGGTAACGATTATGGCTACACCTTC.

Comment on this clone: This specimen includes other DNA sequences encoding the same CDR3. The rearrangement joins TRBV7-9 to TRBJ2-5; D possibly corresponds to TRBD1 (6 bases). The V gene's germline CDR1 is SEHNR and CDR2 FQNEAQ (reference sequence). The CDR3 runs to 14 residues. V was clipped by 3 bases and J by 2 bases, with 10 bases between them. In nucleotides, the CDR3 is TGTGCCAGCAGCTTTCGGACAGAGCAAGAGACCCAGTACTTC. This codes for CASSFRTEQETQYF.

This sequence joins TRBV2 and TRBJ2-3; D might be TRBD1 (6 bases). The germline V gene has CDR1 SNHLY and CDR2 FYNNEI. The length of the CDR3 is 15 residues. With 8 bases removed from V and 4 bases from J, the gap between germline ends came to 19 bases. The CDR3, as DNA: TGTGCCAGCGAAGCGTGGGGGCTGGAGGCAGATACGCAGTATTTT. It specifies CASEAWGLEADTQYF.

V usage is TRBV7-9 and J usage is TRBJ1-2, with 7 bases matching TRBD1. The CDR3 totals 15 residues. Trimming at V came to 5 bases and at J to 2 bases, leaving 8 bases not matched to a gene. Per germline, CDR1 SEHNR and CDR2 FQNEAQ (reference sequence). CDR3 loop: CASSDRSQGNYGYTF. CDR3 sequence (DNA): TGTGCCAGCAGCGATCGCTCACAGGGGAACTATGGCTACACCTTC. Using reference TRBV7-9 and TRBJ1-2 for the parts outside the CDR3, the full variable domain is DTGVSQNPRHKITKRGQNVTFRCDPISEHNRLYWYRQTLGQGPEFLTYFQNEAQLEKSRLLSDRFSAERPKGSFSTLEIQRTEQGDSAMYLCASSDRSQGNYGYTFGSGTRLTVV.

The rearrangement joins TRBV7-2 to TRBJ2-1; a weak D match, TRBD2 (6 bases). From germline, CDR1 is SGHTA and CDR2 FQGNSA. Trimming pared 2 bases from V and 4 bases from J, leaving 18 bases between. The CDR3 totals 17 residues. The CDR3 is CASSLPPQRGYYNEQFF. CDR3 in DNA: TGTGCCAGCAGCTTACCGCCGCAACGGGGGTATTACAATGAGCAGTTCTTC.

The chain employs TRBV5-1 and TRBJ2-1; no clear D gene. Germline lookup yields CDR1 SGHRS and CDR2 YFSETQ. The V end lost 0 bases, the J end lost 4 bases, and 17 bases lay between the germline ends. The CDR3 consists of 17 residues. The CDR3 loop reads CASSLATLGSWYNEQFF. CDR3 DNA sequence: TGCGCCAGCAGCTTGGCCACGCTCGGTAGTTGGTACAATGAGCAGTTCTTC.